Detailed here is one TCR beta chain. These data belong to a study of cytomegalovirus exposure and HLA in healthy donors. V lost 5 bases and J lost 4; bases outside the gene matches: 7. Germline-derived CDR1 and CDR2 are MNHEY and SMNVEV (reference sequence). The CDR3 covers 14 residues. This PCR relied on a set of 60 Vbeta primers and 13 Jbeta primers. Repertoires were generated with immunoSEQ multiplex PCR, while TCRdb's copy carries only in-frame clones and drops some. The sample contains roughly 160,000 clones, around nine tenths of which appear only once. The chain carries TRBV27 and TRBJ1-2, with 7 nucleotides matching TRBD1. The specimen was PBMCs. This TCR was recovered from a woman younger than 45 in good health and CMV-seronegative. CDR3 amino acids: CASSPTGEAYGYTF. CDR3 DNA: TGTGCCAGCAGTCCCACAGGGGAGGCCTATGGCTACACCTTC.